These T cell receptor beta chains were read from a single sample in a study of shared clonotypes between healthy human individuals. Profiling relied on immunoSEQ multiplex PCR, and the TCRdb table lists in-frame clones only, not all of them. This repertoire shows 850,000 to 1,100,000 clones, approximately 80% found once; its top ten account for 0.89%. Sequencing was done on a sample of memory CD4+ T cells from PBMCs. The source of these receptors is a man aged 18 to 29 in good health. Some clones in this sample may be carry-over from other donors' samples. Both conserved end residues are trimmed from each CDR3. The size field is filled for only some rows; it gives once, few, many or a size class.

TRBJ2-7 | - | TRBV19 | ASSDWGRPGGSYEQY
TRBJ1-3 | - | TRBV29-1 | SVSEGKGNTIY
TRBJ2-7 | - | TRBV27 | ASSFLDSYEQY
TRBJ2-1 | - | TRBV4-3 | ASSPRGTGSEQF
TRBJ2-7 | once | TRBV6-5 | ASSFGPSRWYEQY
TRBJ1-1 | - | TRBV5-6 | ASSLDNRNTEAF
TRBJ1-3 | - | TRBV5-5 | ASSGDWGNTIY
TRBJ1-2 | once | TRBV6-8 | ASSQVSSGYT
TRBJ2-5 | - | TRBV5-4 | ASSLLAGETQY
TRBJ1-4 | - | TRBV28 | ASSFSGATNEKLF
TRBJ2-1 | - | TRBV28 | ASSIGGASGSSLEQF
TRBJ2-2 | - | TRBV7-3 | ASSLKGTTNTGELF
TRBJ2-3 | - | TRBV19 | ASSIDSTAGTSGRRWGTDTQY
TRBJ2-2 | - | TRBV6-5 | ATRQGAFGELF
TRBJ2-7 | - | TRBV19 | ASSPRTGAPNVQY
TRBJ2-3 | many | TRBV4-3 | ASSQDAGPGADTQY
TRBJ2-3 | - | TRBV28 | ASTPRRLAGPDTQY
TRBJ2-1 | - | TRBV5-1 | ASSLQSGGNEQF
TRBJ2-7 | - | TRBV7-3 | ASSATSGSDEQY
TRBJ1-1 | - | TRBV19 | ASSIVRGTEAF
TRBJ1-5 | - | TRBV15 | ATSAQTGPNQPQH
TRBJ2-7 | - | TRBV4-1 | ASSQGSGRAYEQY
TRBJ1-2 | many | TRBV9 | ASSRGRGDYGYT
TRBJ2-1 | - | TRBV2 | ASSTRGLAGSSYNEQF
TRBJ1-2 | - | TRBV5-1 | ASSLGRGAHYGYT
TRBJ2-7 | - | TRBV10-2 | ASRTGKSPYEQY
TRBJ2-3 | - | TRBV19 | ASSRGTSGFTDTQY
TRBJ2-6 | - | TRBV5-1 | ASSLMAGNGANVLT
TRBJ1-3 | - | TRBV30 | AWSGGGTGNTIY
TRBJ2-7 | - | TRBV11-3 | ASSSGLAGVDEQY
TRBJ2-1 | - | TRBV7-8 | ASSSGLATWSSYNEQF
TRBJ2-2 | few | TRBV7-6 | ASSLDGANTGELF
TRBJ2-7 | - | TRBV28 | ASSRTYYEQY
TRBJ2-1 | - | TRBV7-6 | ASSGNPGIGTRGNEQF